This T cell receptor beta chain comes out of a study of early T cells in non-severe SARS-CoV-2 infection. Study-level information: Chains from this unsorted whole-blood bulk RNA could not be paired.

Unique molecular identifiers were attached to individual cDNA molecules. TCRdb recomputed calls from the 5' RACE reads with MiXCR, one row per CDR3 protein. The data hold around 98,000 distinct CDR3 sequences, with 9.5% to 11% observed a single time. Germline CDR1 reads SGHAT; CDR2 reads FQDESV (reference sequence). This CDR3 is 12 amino acids long. Trimming stripped 1 base from V and 4 bases from J, with 4 bases between. The TCR was taken from an adult who was a healthcare worker with PCR-confirmed SARS-CoV-2 infection or an uninfected control (not recorded which). The V call is TRBV11-1, the J call TRBJ2-5, with D unclear. The sample was whole blood. The CDR3 nucleotides are TGTGCCAGCAGCTTAGAGGGAGAGACCCAGTACTTC. Translated, it gives CASSLEGETQYF. The full variable domain, in which reference TRBV11-1 and TRBJ2-5 provide the parts outside the CDR3, is EAEVAQSPRYKITEKSQAVAFWCDPISGHATLYWYRQILGQGPELLVQFQDESVVDDSQLPKDRFSAERLKGVDSTLKIQPAELGDSAMYLCASSLEGETQYFGPGTRLLVL.